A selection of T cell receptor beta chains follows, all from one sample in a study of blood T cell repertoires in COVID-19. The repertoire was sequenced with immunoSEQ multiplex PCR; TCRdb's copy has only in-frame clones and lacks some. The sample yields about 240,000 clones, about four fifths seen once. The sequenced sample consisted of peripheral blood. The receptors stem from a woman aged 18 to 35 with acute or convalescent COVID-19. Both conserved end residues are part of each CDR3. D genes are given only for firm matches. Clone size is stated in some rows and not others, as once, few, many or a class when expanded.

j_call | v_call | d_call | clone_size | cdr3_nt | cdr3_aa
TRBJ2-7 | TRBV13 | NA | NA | TGTGCCAGCAGCTCGGTAGCGGAAGCAGCCTACGAGCAGTACTTC | CASSSVAEAAYEQYF
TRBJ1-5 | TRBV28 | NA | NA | TGTGCCAGCAGTTTTAGTACAGGGAATCAGCCCCAGCATTTT | CASSFSTGNQPQHF
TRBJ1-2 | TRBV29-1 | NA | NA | TGCAGCGTTAGTCGAGACACGAACTATGGCTACACCTTC | CSVSRDTNYGYTF
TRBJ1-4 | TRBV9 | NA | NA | TGTGCCAGCAGCGTAGCGGCAACTAATGAAAAACTGTTTTTT | CASSVAATNEKLFF
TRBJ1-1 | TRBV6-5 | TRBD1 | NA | TGTGCCAGCAGTTACGCGGACAGGGGGTGGAACACTGAAGCTTTCTTT | CASSYADRGWNTEAFF
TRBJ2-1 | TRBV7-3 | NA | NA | TGTGCCAGCAGCTACTGGGGAGGTTCCAATGAGCAGTTCTTC | CASSYWGGSNEQFF
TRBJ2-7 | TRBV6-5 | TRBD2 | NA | TGTGCCAGCACCTCAGCGGGAGTCGGGTACGAGCAGTACTTC | CASTSAGVGYEQYF
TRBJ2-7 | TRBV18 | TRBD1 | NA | TGTGCCAGCTCCCAATCGGACAGGGAAGGGGGCGAGCAGTACTTC | CASSQSDREGGEQYF
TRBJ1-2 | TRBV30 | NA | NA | TGTGCCTGGAGTGTACTTGTCGATGGCTACACCTTC | CAWSVLVDGYTF
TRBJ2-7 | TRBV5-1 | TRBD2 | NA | TGCGCCAGCAGCCCACTAGCGGGAGTAGAATACGAGCAGTACTTC | CASSPLAGVEYEQYF
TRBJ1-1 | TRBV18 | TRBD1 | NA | TGTGCCAGCTCACCGAGGACAGGGGAAGTTGAAGCTTTCTTT | CASSPRTGEVEAFF
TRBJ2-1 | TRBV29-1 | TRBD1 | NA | TGCAGCGTTTTTGAGGGGGCTAGAACCTACAATGAGCAGTTCTTC | CSVFEGARTYNEQFF
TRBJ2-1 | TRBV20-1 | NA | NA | TGCAGTGCTAGTCTGAGGGAATACAATGAGCAGTTCTTC | CSASLREYNEQFF
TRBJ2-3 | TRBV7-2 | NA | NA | TGTGCCAGCAGCTTAACCGGGATAGCGCAGTATTTT | CASSLTGIAQYF
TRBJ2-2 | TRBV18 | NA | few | TGTGCCAGCTCACCACGCCTTGAATCCGCGGGGGAGCTGTTTTTT | CASSPRLESAGELFF
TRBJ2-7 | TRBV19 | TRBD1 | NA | TGTGCCAGTAGTATTTCCTCCGACAGGGGACTCGGTTACGAGCAGTACTTC | CASSISSDRGLGYEQYF
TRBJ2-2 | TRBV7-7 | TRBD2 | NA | TGTGCTAGCAGCACCAGGACGGGGGGGACCGGGGAGCTGTTTTTT | CASSTRTGGTGELFF
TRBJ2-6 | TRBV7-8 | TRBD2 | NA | TGTGCCAGCAGCTTAGCGCTATCCAGCGGGAGGGAAGCCGGGGCCAACGTCCTGACTTTC | CASSLALSSGREAGANVLTF
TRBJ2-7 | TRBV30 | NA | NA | TGTGCCTGGAGTGTATTGGGGACCCGACAGGAGCAATACGAGCAGTACTTC | CAWSVLGTRQEQYEQYF
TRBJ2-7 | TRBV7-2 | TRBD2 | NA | TGTGCCAGCAGTCCTGGGCGGCTAGCGGGAGCCCAAGGGTACGAGCAGTACTTC | CASSPGRLAGAQGYEQYF
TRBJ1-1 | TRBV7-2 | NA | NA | TGTGCCAGCAGCTTAGTTTTCCAGAACACTGAAGCTTTCTTT | CASSLVFQNTEAFF
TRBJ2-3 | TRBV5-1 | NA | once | TGCGCCAGCAGGTCGGGGGATACGCAGTATTTT | CASRSGDTQYF
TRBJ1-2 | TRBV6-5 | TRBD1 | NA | TGTGCCAGCAGTTACGGGACAGGTTTTAACTATGGCTACACCTTC | CASSYGTGFNYGYTF
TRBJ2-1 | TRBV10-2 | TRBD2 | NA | TGCGCCAGCCTATCTAGCGGGAGTAGCAATGAGCAGTTCTTC | CASLSSGSSNEQFF
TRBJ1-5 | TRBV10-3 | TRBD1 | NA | TGTGCCATCAGAATGGACAGGGTTCAGCCCCAGCATTTT | CAIRMDRVQPQHF
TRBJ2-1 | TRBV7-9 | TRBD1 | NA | TGTGCCAGCAGCTTAGTGCCGTTTGGGGACAGGGTCTACAATGAGCAGTTCTTC | CASSLVPFGDRVYNEQFF
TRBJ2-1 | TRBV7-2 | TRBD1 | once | TGTGCCAGCAGCCCCCGCCCGGGACAGGGGGGGAATGAGCAGTTCTTC | CASSPRPGQGGNEQFF
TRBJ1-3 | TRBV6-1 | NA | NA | TGTGCCAGCAGTGAATCTTGGCGGATGACGTTT | CASSESWRMTF
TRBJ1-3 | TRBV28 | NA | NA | TGTGCCAGCAGTTACGGGGGGGGTGGAAACACCATATATTTT | CASSYGGGGNTIYF
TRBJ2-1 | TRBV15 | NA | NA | TGTGCCACCAGCAGAGACGCACAGGCCGATGAGCAGTTCTTC | CATSRDAQADEQFF
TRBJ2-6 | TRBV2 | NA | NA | TGTGCCAGCAGGAAATACAGGGACTCTGGGGCCAACGTCCTGACTTTC | CASRKYRDSGANVLTF
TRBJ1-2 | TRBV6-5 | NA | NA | TGTGCCAGCAGTTACGGGGAGCTGCCCTCCTATGGCTACACCTTC | CASSYGELPSYGYTF
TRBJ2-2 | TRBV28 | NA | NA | TGTGCCAGCAGTTTATCACAGGACACCTTGAACACCGGGGAGCTGTTTTTT | CASSLSQDTLNTGELFF
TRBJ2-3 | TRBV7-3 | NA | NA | TGTGCCAGCAGCTTAAACGGGTGGGATACGCAGTATTTT | CASSLNGWDTQYF
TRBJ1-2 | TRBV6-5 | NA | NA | TGTGCCAGCAGTTACGCAACCGGGGGGTACTATGGCTACACCTTC | CASSYATGGYYGYTF
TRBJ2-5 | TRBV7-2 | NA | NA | TGTGCCAGCAGCCCCGGACTCCCTGAGACCCAGTACTTC | CASSPGLPETQYF
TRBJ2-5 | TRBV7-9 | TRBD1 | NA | TGTGCCAGCAGCCGGGACAGTGGGGAGACCCAGTACTTC | CASSRDSGETQYF
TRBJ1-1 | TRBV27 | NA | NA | TGTGCCAGCAGTTTAGTGGCAAGAAACACTGAAGCTTTCTTT | CASSLVARNTEAFF
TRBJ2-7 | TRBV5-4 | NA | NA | TGTGCCAGCAGCTCCAGTTACGAGCAGTACTTC | CASSSSYEQYF
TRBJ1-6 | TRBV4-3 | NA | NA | TGCGCCAGCAGCCAAGATGGGCAGTATAATTCACCCCTCCACTTT | CASSQDGQYNSPLHF
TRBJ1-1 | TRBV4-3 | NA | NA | TGCGCCAGCAGCGCCCGCTGGAGGAACACTGAAGCTTTCTTT | CASSARWRNTEAFF
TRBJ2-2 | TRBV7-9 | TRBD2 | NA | TGTGCCAGCAGCCCTCTGCGGGAGGGCCATACCGGGGAGCTGTTTTTT | CASSPLREGHTGELFF